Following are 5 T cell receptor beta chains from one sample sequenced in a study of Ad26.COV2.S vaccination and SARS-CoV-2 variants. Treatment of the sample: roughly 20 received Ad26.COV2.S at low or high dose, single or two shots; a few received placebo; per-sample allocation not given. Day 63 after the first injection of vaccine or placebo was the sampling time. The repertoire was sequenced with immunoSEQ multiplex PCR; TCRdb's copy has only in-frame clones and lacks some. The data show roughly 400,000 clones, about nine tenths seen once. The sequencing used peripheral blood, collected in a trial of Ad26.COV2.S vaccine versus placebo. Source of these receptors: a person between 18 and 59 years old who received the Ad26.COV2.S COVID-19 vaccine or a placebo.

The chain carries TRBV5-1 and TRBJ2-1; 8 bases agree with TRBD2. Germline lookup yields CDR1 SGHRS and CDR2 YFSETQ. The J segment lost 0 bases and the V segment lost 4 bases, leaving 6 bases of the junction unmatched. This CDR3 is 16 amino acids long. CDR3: CASSGTRLGSYNEQFF. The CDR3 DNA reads TGCGCCAGCAGCGGGACTAGACTGGGCTCCTACAATGAGCAGTTCTTC.

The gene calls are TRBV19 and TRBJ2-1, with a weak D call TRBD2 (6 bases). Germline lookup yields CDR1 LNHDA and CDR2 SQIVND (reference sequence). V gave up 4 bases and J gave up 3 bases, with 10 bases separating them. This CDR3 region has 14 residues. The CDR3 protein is CASSNGGGYNEQFF. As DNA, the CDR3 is TGTGCCAGTAGTAACGGGGGAGGCTACAATGAGCAGTTCTTC.

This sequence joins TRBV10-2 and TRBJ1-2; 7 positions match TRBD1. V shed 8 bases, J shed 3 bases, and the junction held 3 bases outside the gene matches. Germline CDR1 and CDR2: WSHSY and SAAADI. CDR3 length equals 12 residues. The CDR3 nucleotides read TGCGCCAGCCAGGGGGAGTACTATGGCTACACCTTC. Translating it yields CASQGEYYGYTF.

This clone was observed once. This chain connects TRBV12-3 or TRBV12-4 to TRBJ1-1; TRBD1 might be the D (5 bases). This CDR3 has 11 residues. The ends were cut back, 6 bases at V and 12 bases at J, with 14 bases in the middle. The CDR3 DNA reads TGTGCCAGCAGGAAGGATGGGGGACCTTTCTTT. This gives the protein CASRKDGGPFF.

The CDR3, as DNA: TGTGCCAGCTCTGCAGGGGTTTCCTACAATGAGCAGTTCTTC. Protein: CASSAGVSYNEQFF. The rearrangement links TRBV18 to TRBJ2-1; D is perhaps TRBD1 (6 bases). Germline V gene sequence: CDR1 KGHSH, CDR2 LQKENI. The CDR3 extends over 14 amino acids. V dropped 6 bases and J dropped 1 base, with 10 bases sitting between them.